This TCR beta chain was identified during a study of blood T cell repertoires in COVID-19. On the study more broadly: Sites across the United States, Italy and Spain contributed samples from acute and convalescent COVID-19. Nucleic acid was either cDNA or gDNA, and it came from T cells, B-cell-depleted T cells, or PBMCs.

Per the authors' pipeline: Reference gene primer amplification gave estimated nucleated cell counts. Method: immunoSEQ multiplex PCR; TCRdb's copy keeps in-frame clones and lacks some. V, J and clone size derive from that table, while D and trimming were established from the DNA sequence. The data show 130,000 to 150,000 clones, with 88% seen just once and 1.8% held by the top ten. There are 13 residues in the CDR3. The germline CDR1 and CDR2 sequences are SGHRS and YFSETQ. V lost 0 bases and J 10 bases, leaving 13 bases between the germline ends. The material sequenced was peripheral blood. This sequence originates from a man aged 65 to 85 with acute or convalescent COVID-19. The gene calls are TRBV5-1 and TRBJ1-1; no firm D call. The CDR3 loop is CASSLDWGGIAFF. CDR3 bases: TGCGCCAGCAGCTTGGACTGGGGAGGGATAGCTTTCTTT.